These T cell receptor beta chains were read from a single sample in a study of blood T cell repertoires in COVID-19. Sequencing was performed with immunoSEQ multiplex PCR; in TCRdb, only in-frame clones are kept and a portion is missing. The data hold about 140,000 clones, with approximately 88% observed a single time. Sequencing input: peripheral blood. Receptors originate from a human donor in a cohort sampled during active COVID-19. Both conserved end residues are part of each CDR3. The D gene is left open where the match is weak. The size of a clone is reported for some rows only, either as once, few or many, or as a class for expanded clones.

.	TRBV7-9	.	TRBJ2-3	CASSQSRLASRDTQYF	TGTGCCAGCAGCCAGAGCAGACTCGCTTCACGGGATACGCAGTATTTT
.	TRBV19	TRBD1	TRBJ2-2	CASSPQRGQGAKGGELFF	TGTGCCAGTAGTCCACAGCGGGGACAGGGGGCGAAAGGCGGGGAGCTGTTTTTT
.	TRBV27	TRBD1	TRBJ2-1	CASSFGTGSGDEQFF	TGTGCCAGCAGTTTTGGGACAGGGTCGGGGGATGAGCAGTTCTTC
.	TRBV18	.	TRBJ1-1	CASSRTEGTEAFF	TGTGCCAGCTCACGAACAGAGGGCACTGAAGCTTTCTTT
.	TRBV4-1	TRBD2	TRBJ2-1	CASSPLAALNEQFF	TGCGCCAGCAGCCCCCTAGCGGCCCTCAATGAGCAGTTCTTC
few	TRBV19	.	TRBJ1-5	CASSRDTDQPQHF	TGTGCCAGTAGTCGGGACACCGATCAGCCCCAGCATTTT
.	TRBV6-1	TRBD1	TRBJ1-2	CASSELRGDSRSGYTF	TGTGCCAGCAGTGAATTAAGGGGGGACAGTCGATCTGGCTACACCTTC
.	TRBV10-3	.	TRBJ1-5	CAITDSPGGPQHF	TGTGCCATCACAGACAGTCCCGGGGGGCCCCAGCATTTT
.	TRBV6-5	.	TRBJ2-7	CASTGGQLSYEQYF	TGTGCCTCAACCGGCGGCCAGCTTAGCTACGAGCAGTACTTC
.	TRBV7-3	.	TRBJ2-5	CASSLTSSETQYF	TGTGCCAGCAGCTTAACTAGCTCGGAGACCCAGTACTTC
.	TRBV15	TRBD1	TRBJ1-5	CATSIIGTGERQPQHF	TGTGCCACCAGCATTATAGGGACAGGGGAACGACAGCCCCAGCATTTT
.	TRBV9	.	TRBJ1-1	CASSKGNTEAFF	TGTGCCAGCAGCAAGGGGAATACTGAAGCTTTCTTT
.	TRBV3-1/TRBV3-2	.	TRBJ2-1	CASSQERNSNEQFF	TGTGCCAGCAGCCAAGAACGTAATAGCAATGAGCAGTTCTTC
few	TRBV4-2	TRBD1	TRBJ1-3	CASSQGTGRNTIYF	TGTGCCAGCAGCCAGGGGACAGGACGAAACACCATATATTTT
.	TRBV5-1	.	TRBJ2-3	CASSFHDRSTDTQYF	TGCGCCAGCAGCTTCCACGACAGGAGCACAGATACGCAGTATTTT
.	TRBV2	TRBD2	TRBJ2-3	CASSEGTSGVTDTQYF	TGTGCCAGCAGTGAAGGGACTAGCGGGGTCACAGATACGCAGTATTTT
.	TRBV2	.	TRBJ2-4	CASSVRGWAKNIQYF	TGTGCCAGCAGTGTAAGAGGGTGGGCCAAAAACATTCAGTACTTC
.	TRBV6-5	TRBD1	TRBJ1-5	CASYMTGGGQPQHF	TGTGCCAGCTACATGACAGGGGGCGGGCAGCCCCAGCATTTT
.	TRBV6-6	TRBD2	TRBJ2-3	CASSYGQRGVTDTQYF	TGTGCCAGCAGTTACGGGCAGCGGGGGGTCACAGATACGCAGTATTTT
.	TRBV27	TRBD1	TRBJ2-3	CASSLAGQGVIDTQYF	TGTGCCAGCAGTTTAGCGGGACAGGGGGTGATAGATACGCAGTATTTT
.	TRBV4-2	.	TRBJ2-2	CASSQGPDTGELFF	TGTGCCAGCAGCCAAGGTCCAGACACCGGGGAGCTGTTTTTT
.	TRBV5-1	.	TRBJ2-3	CASSLAGAGDTQYF	TGCGCCAGCAGCTTGGCCGGAGCGGGAGATACGCAGTATTTT
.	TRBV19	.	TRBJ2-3	CASSIGSHDTQYF	TGTGCCAGTAGTATAGGGAGCCACGATACGCAGTATTTT
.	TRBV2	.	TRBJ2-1	CASSEAWTQEQFF	TGTGCCAGCAGTGAAGCATGGACACAAGAGCAGTTCTTC
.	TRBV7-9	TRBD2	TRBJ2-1	CASSPFRLANVRPNEQFF	TGTGCCAGCAGCCCCTTCAGACTAGCCAACGTCCGACCCAATGAGCAGTTCTTC